This entry lists 18 T cell receptor beta chains sequenced from one sample in a study of read filtering for tumor transcriptome and immune sequencing. The library was built from 400 ng RNA with molecular barcoded adaptors for alpha/delta and beta/gamma chains. TCRdb recomputed calls from the reads with MiXCR, one row per CDR3 protein. The table shows 50,000 to 65,000 distinct CDR3 sequences, with roughly 19% occurring only once. The sequencing sample was made of a population of CD138-negative cells sorted from bone marrow. The receptors originated from a donor at least 40 years old with multiple myeloma.

In regard to this clonotype: This sequence may be a read error, since a much larger clone differs from it by one base. The chain combines TRBV4-1 with TRBJ2-1; D gene unclear. The germline CDR1 and CDR2 sequences are MGHRA and YSYEKL. The CDR3 sequence is 12 residues long. V was cut by 0 bases and J by 9 bases, with 6 bases left in between. Here the CDR3 reads CASSQDLAEQFF. The DNA for the CDR3 is TGCGCCAGCAGCCAAGATCTGGCTGAGCAGTTCTTC.

This clonotype was seen repeatedly, ten times or more. V usage is TRBV20-1 and J usage is TRBJ2-5; 10 bases are shared with TRBD2. Germline trimming cut 6 bases from V and 4 bases from J; bases unmatched to any gene: 11. The CDR3 spans 15 residues. Per germline, CDR1 DFQATT and CDR2 SNEGSKA (reference sequence). The CDR3 reads CSALEAGGLGETQYF. The CDR3 region has the DNA TGCAGTGCCCTAGAAGCGGGAGGGTTGGGAGAGACCCAGTACTTC.

This clonotype was observed a few times. The rearrangement uses TRBV4-1 and TRBJ1-2; D ambiguous. The V and J ends lost 0 bases and 7 bases respectively, with 21 bases between them. The CDR3 is made up of 17 amino acids. The germline V gene encodes CDR1 MGHRA and CDR2 YSYEKL. In DNA, the CDR3 is TGCGCCAGCAGCCAAGATGCTGTTCGGGCAGGAGAAGGTGGCTACACCTTC. Residues: CASSQDAVRAGEGGYTF.

This clonotype has a count of ten or more. The V and J genes are TRBV19 and TRBJ2-2; D is possibly TRBD1 or TRBD2 (5 bases each). The germline gives CDR1 LNHDA, CDR2 SQIVND (reference sequence). The CDR3 totals 19 residues. The V end was cut by 1 base, the J end by 5 bases, with 23 bases between. The CDR3 DNA reads TGTGCCAGTAGTATAGTGTGGCAGGGCGGGCCCGTGAAGACCGGGGAGCTGTTTTTT. Encoded protein: CASSIVWQGGPVKTGELFF.

Worth noting for this clonotype: This may be a read error: a much more frequent sequence differs by one nucleotide. The conserved final phenylalanine or tryptophan is absent from the CDR3, which likely points to a read error. J is TRBJ1-2 and V is TRBV29-1; no firm D call. CDR3 length equals 10 residues. V was pared by 5 bases and J by 6 bases, with 7 bases between. Germline CDR1 and CDR2: SQVTM and ANQGSEA. CDR3 DNA sequence: TGCAGCGTTTATCTGGATGGCTACACCCTC. This translates into CSVYLDGYTL.

Points on this clonotype: A read error may produce the germline difference seen at one junction end. The chain employs TRBV6-5 and TRBJ2-7, with a tentative D call TRBD2 (6 bases). The CDR3 has 13 amino acids. Germline values: CDR1 MNHEY, CDR2 SVGAGI. The CDR3 is CASSSGGPYQQYF. Here the CDR3 DNA reads TGTGCCAGCAGTTCCGGGGGTCCCTACCAGCAGTACTTC.

This clonotype appeared many times. The chain employs TRBV7-6 and TRBJ2-5; the D is unclear. Germline-derived CDR1 and CDR2 are SGHVS and FNYEAQ. The CDR3 length is 16 residues. Trimming took 5 bases from V and 2 from J, leaving 18 bases between them. The CDR3 sequence is CASSVSTRVSQETQYF. In nucleotides, the CDR3 is TGTGCCAGCAGCGTTAGTACAAGGGTCTCTCAAGAGACCCAGTACTTC. The variable domain in full, with the rest retrieved from reference TRBV7-6 and TRBJ2-5, is GAGVSQSPRYKVTKRGQDVALRCDPISGHVSLYWYRQALGQGPEFLTYFNYEAQQDKSGLPNDRFSAERPEGSISTLTIQRTEQRDSAMYRCASSVSTRVSQETQYFGPGTRLLVL.

This clonotype was seen many times. This chain joins TRBV20-1 and TRBJ1-2, with D possibly being TRBD1 (5 bases). The V and J ends lost 3 bases and 4 bases respectively, with 12 bases between them. The CDR3 consists of 13 residues. Germline V CDR1 and CDR2: DFQATT, SNEGSKA (reference sequence). The CDR3 DNA reads TGCAGTGCTAGTCAGGGTTCACCCTATGGCTACACCTTC. Its protein product is CSASQGSPYGYTF.

This clonotype was picked up many times. The chain carries TRBV7-9 and TRBJ1-1; D gene ambiguous. The CDR3 runs to 13 residues. V dropped 2 bases and J dropped 3 bases, with 7 bases sitting between them. Germline V CDR1 and CDR2: SEHNR, FQNEAQ (reference sequence). As DNA, the CDR3 is TGTGCCAGCAGCTTACGGGTAGACACTGAAGCTTTCTTT. Translation: CASSLRVDTEAFF.

This clonotype was counted a few times. The V call is TRBV30, the J call TRBJ1-1; D not certain. The V end was cut by 3 bases, the J end by 4 bases, with 9 bases between. The CDR3 runs 12 residues. Germline CDR1 reads GTSNPN; CDR2 reads SVGIG (reference sequence). CDR3 region: CAWRAGTTEAFF. The CDR3 region has the DNA TGTGCCTGGAGGGCAGGTACCACTGAAGCTTTCTTT.

This clonotype has at least ten counts. This chain connects TRBV5-1 to TRBJ2-3, with D unclear. CDR1 and CDR2 (germline): SGHRS, YFSETQ. The CDR3 spans 13 residues. V lost 4 bases and J 2 bases, leaving 8 bases between the germline ends. The DNA for the CDR3 is TGCGCCAGCAGCACACAATACACAGATACGCAGTATTTT. This gives the protein CASSTQYTDTQYF.

This clonotype was seen many times. This chain joins TRBV20-1 and TRBJ2-7; TRBD1 agrees at 8 bases. The CDR3 has 15 residues. Germline CDR1 DFQATT, CDR2 SNEGSKA (reference sequence). V shed 6 bases and J 4 bases; nucleotides not matched to a gene: 14. The CDR3 DNA reads TGCAGTGCCCCACAGCCCAGGGGGCCTGGTTACGAGCAGTACTTC. Residues: CSAPQPRGPGYEQYF.

Ten or more counts support this clonotype. The chain has TRBV20-1 and TRBJ2-1; the D is unclear. The CDR3 loop spans 14 amino acids. V lost 0 bases to trimming and J lost 3 bases, with 9 bases between them. The germline V gene encodes CDR1 DFQATT and CDR2 SNEGSKA (reference sequence). CDR3 coding DNA: TGCAGTGCTAGAGACCTGTCGGTCTACAATGAGCAGTTCTTC. Encoded protein: CSARDLSVYNEQFF.

This chain links TRBV7-6 with TRBJ2-5; TRBD1 matches 8 bases. The V segment lost 4 bases and the J segment 4 bases; nucleotides outside the gene matches: 5. Looked up from germline, CDR1 is SGHVS and CDR2 is FNYEAQ. The CDR3 totals 14 residues. The CDR3 here is CASSSRTGRETQYF. CDR3 bases: TGTGCCAGCAGCTCTCGGACAGGGAGAGAGACCCAGTACTTC. The entire variable domain, with the rest obtained from reference TRBV7-6 and TRBJ2-5, is as follows: GAGVSQSPRYKVTKRGQDVALRCDPISGHVSLYWYRQALGQGPEFLTYFNYEAQQDKSGLPNDRFSAERPEGSISTLTIQRTEQRDSAMYRCASSSRTGRETQYFGPGTRLLVL.

This clonotype was counted ten times or more. The rearrangement uses TRBV11-3 and TRBJ1-1; D perhaps matches TRBD1 (5 bases). Germline assignment: CDR1 SGHNT and CDR2 YENEEA. V was shortened by 5 bases and J by 4 bases, with 11 bases between the two germline ends. CDR3 size: 13 residues. The CDR3 protein is CASSPDRGTEAFF. CDR3 nucleotides: TGTGCCAGCAGCCCTGACAGAGGCACTGAAGCTTTCTTT.

This clonotype appeared once. This may be a read error, as it is one base from a much larger clone. This CDR3 is missing its conserved last phenylalanine or tryptophan, likely due to a read error. The rearrangement joins TRBV2 to TRBJ1-2; D not resolved. Germline CDR1 is SNHLY and CDR2 is FYNNEI. Trimming removed 0 bases from V and 7 bases from J, with 12 bases in between. The CDR3 runs to 14 residues. CDR3 in amino acids: CASSEAREFSGYTS. As DNA, the CDR3 is TGTGCCAGCAGTGAAGCTCGAGAGTTTAGTGGCTACACCTCC.

At least ten counts were recorded for this clonotype. The chain carries TRBV5-1 and TRBJ2-1, with 7 bases matching TRBD2. V shed 1 base, J shed 4 bases, and the junction held 5 bases outside the gene matches. The CDR3 is made up of 15 amino acids. Germline lookup yields CDR1 SGHRS and CDR2 YFSETQ. CDR3 DNA: TGCGCCAGCAGCTTGTCAGCGGGAACTTACAATGAGCAGTTCTTC. It is translated as CASSLSAGTYNEQFF.

This clonotype was recorded many times. This chain links TRBV3-1 with TRBJ2-2, with 11 nucleotides matching TRBD2. CDR1 LGHDT and CDR2 YNNKEL come from the germline V gene (reference sequence). The CDR3 totals 17 residues. V dropped 5 bases and J dropped 1; count of bases not matched to a gene: 6. The CDR3 is CASSEGLAGWNTGELFF. CDR3 nucleotide sequence: TGTGCCAGCAGCGAAGGACTAGCGGGCTGGAACACCGGGGAGCTGTTTTTT.